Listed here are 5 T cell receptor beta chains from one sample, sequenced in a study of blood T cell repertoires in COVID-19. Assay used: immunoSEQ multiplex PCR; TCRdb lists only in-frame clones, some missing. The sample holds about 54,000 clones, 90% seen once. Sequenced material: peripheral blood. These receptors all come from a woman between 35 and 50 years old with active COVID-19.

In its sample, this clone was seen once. Here the CDR3 DNA reads TGTGCCAGCAGCGGGACAGGGTACGAGCAGTACTTC. Translation gives CASSGTGYEQYF. J is TRBJ2-7 and V is TRBV7-9; 9 nucleotides match TRBD1. The V segment lost 5 bases and the J segment 4 bases; nucleotides outside the gene matches: 0. The CDR3 is made up of 12 amino acids. Germline V gene data show CDR1 as SEHNR and CDR2 as FQNEAQ (reference sequence).

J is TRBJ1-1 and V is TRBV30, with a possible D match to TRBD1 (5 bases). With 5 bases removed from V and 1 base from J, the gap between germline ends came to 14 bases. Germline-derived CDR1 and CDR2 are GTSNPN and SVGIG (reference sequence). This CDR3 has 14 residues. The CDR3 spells CAWDGVGANTEAFF. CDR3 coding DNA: TGTGCCTGGGACGGAGTAGGGGCGAACACTGAAGCTTTCTTT.

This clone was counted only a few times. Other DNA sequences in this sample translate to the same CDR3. CDR3 sequence reads: CASSLVGGNEQFF. The CDR3 DNA reads as TGTGCCAGCAGCTTAGTAGGAGGAAATGAGCAGTTCTTC. J is TRBJ2-1 and V is TRBV7-2, with D tentatively TRBD2 (5 bases). Germline V gives CDR1 SGHTA, CDR2 FQGNSA. The germline V and J ends were trimmed by 1 base and 7 bases, with 8 bases remaining between them. The CDR3 extends over 13 amino acids.

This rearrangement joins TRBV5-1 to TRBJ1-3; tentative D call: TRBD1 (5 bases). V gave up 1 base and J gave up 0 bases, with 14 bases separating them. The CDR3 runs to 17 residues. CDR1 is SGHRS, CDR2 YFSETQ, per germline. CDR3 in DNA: TGCGCCAGCAGCTTGAAAGGGGCCCTGCTCTCTGGAAACACCATATATTTT. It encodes CASSLKGALLSGNTIYF.

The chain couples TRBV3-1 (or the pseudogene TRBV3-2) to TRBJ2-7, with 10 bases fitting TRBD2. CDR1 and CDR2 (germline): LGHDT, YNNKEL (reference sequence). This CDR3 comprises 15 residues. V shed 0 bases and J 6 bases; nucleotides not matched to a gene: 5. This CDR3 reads CASSQEAGGQGEQYF. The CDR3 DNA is TGTGCCAGCAGCCAAGAAGCGGGGGGGCAGGGCGAGCAGTACTTC.